The 20 T cell receptor beta chains given below trace back to one sample, sequenced in a study of T cells expressing NK-cell markers. From its re-call of the 5' RACE reads, TCRdb lists each CDR3 protein once, without DNA. This repertoire includes 250,000 to 300,000 distinct CDR3 sequences. The specimen was blood T cells: a sorted CD56 or NKG2C T cell subset, CD4+ or CD8+ T cells, or bulk PBMC T cells (not recorded which). The receptors were sampled from a woman aged 18-69 years in good health.

This chain joins TRBV3-1 and TRBJ2-7. The CDR3 is 14 amino acids. In germline, CDR1 is LGHDT, CDR2 YNNKEL (reference sequence). CDR3: CASSQLVGNHEQYF.

V is TRBV7-2 and J is TRBJ1-2; the D call of TRBD1 rests on TCRdb alone, since no DNA is present to check it. CDR3 length: 15 amino acids. Germline V gene data show CDR1 as SGHTA and CDR2 as FQGNSA. CDR3 sequence reads: CASTRDRQTFYGYTF.

The rearrangement joins TRBV4-3 to TRBJ2-3; there is no DNA to check the TCRdb D call of TRBD1. In germline, CDR1 is LGHNA, CDR2 YSLEER. The CDR3 is made up of 14 amino acids. The CDR3 loop is CASSQVGGEGTQYF.

The gene calls are TRBV20-1 and TRBJ2-7. Germline-derived CDR1 and CDR2 are DFQATT and SNEGSKA (reference sequence). This CDR3 contains 16 residues. The CDR3: CSAKALAGVGSYEQYF.

The chain uses TRBV25-1 and TRBJ2-5. This CDR3 comprises 17 residues. Per the germline V gene, CDR1 is MGHDK and CDR2 is SYGVNS. The CDR3: CASSESGSRNLQETQYF.

The chain's CDR3 is CASSLGQGDQPQHF. The genes are TRBV27 and TRBJ1-5; TCRdb calls TRBD1, which cannot be checked without DNA. The CDR3 consists of 14 residues. The germline V gene has CDR1 MNHEY and CDR2 SMNVEV (reference sequence).

The chain carries TRBV5-1 and TRBJ2-3; TCRdb's assignment of TRBD1 cannot be checked, as there is no DNA. The CDR3 spans 15 residues. Germline assignment: CDR1 SGHRS and CDR2 YFSETQ. This CDR3 reads CASSLDLRATDTQYF.

This chain uses TRBV29-1 with TRBJ1-1; checking the TCRdb D call of TRBD1 is not possible without DNA. From germline, CDR1 is SQVTM and CDR2 ANQGSEA. The CDR3 is 11 residues long. CDR3 loop: CSGGVDTEAFF. The full variable domain, completed using reference TRBV29-1 and TRBJ1-1, is SAVISQKPSRDICQRGTSLTIQCQVDSQVTMMFWYRQQPGQSLTLIATANQGSEATYESGFVIDKFPISRPNLTFSTLTVSNMSPEDSSIYLCSGGVDTEAFFGQGTRLTVV.

The chain links TRBV20-1 to TRBJ1-1. In germline, CDR1 is DFQATT, CDR2 SNEGSKA (reference sequence). The CDR3 is 12 residues long. The CDR3 spells CSARDTAVKAFF.

The rearrangement uses TRBV11-3 and TRBJ2-5; the TRBD1 assignment by TCRdb is unverifiable without DNA. The V gene's germline CDR1 is SGHNT and CDR2 YENEEA. The CDR3 runs to 14 residues. Here the CDR3 reads CASSQGGAGETQYF.

The chain employs TRBV7-2 and TRBJ2-3; TCRdb gives TRBD1 as the D gene, but with no DNA this cannot be confirmed. The CDR3 covers 15 residues. CDR1 and CDR2 (germline): SGHTA, FQGNSA. CDR3 sequence reads: CASSLVGAGSDTQYF.

The CDR3 protein is CASSLGAGTDPYGYTF. This rearrangement joins TRBV7-2 to TRBJ1-2; the D call from TCRdb, TRBD1, cannot be confirmed without DNA. Germline-derived CDR1 and CDR2 are SGHTA and FQGNSA. This CDR3 region has 16 residues.

This rearrangement joins TRBV20-1 to TRBJ2-1; TCRdb picks TRBD2, but there is no DNA to check that call. Germline V CDR1 and CDR2: DFQATT, SNEGSKA (reference sequence). The CDR3 spans 15 residues. The CDR3 sequence is CSARGKRGSYNEQFF.

V and J are TRBV4-1 and TRBJ1-4. CDR3 length: 15 residues. Germline CDR1 and CDR2: MGHRA and YSYEKL. The CDR3 is CASSQVAATNEKLFF.

CDR3 in amino acids: CASSLAERDLNEQFF. V usage is TRBV5-4 and J usage is TRBJ2-1. This CDR3 contains 15 residues. The germline gives CDR1 SGHNT, CDR2 YYREEE (reference sequence).

The rearrangement links TRBV14 to TRBJ2-3; TCRdb outputs TRBD2, but without DNA this stays unchecked. This CDR3 is built from 16 residues. The germline gives CDR1 SGHDN, CDR2 FVKESK. The CDR3 region is CASSQLAGGPRDTQYF.

The V gene is TRBV7-2, the J gene TRBJ2-1; TCRdb picks TRBD1, but there is no DNA to check that call. There are 15 residues in the CDR3. CDR1 and CDR2 (germline): SGHTA, FQGNSA. CDR3 in amino acids: CASTLSRTGGNEQFF.

This sequence joins TRBV29-1 and TRBJ2-3. Germline values: CDR1 SQVTM, CDR2 ANQGSEA. The CDR3 runs 14 residues. The CDR3: CSVEARLGADTQYF.

CDR3 protein: CASSWRGVYNEQFF. The V and J genes are TRBV12-3 or TRBV12-4 and TRBJ2-1; no DNA is available, so the TRBD2 call from TCRdb remains unchecked. This CDR3 contains 14 residues.

The chain carries TRBV7-9 and TRBJ2-2; TCRdb's assignment of TRBD1 cannot be checked, as there is no DNA. The germline CDR1 and CDR2 sequences are SEHNR and FQNEAQ (reference sequence). CDR3 length equals 14 residues. CDR3 sequence: CASSRYDSTGELFF.